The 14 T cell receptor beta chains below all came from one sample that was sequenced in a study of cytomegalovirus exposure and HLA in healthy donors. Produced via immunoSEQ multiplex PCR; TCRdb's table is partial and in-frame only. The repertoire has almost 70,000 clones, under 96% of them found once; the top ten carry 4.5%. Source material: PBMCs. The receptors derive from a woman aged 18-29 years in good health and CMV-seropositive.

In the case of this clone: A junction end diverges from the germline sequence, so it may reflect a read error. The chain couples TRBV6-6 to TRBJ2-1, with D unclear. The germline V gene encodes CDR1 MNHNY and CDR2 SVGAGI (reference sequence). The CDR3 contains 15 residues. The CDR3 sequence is CASSLGGNSNNEQFF. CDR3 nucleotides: TGTGCCAGCAGTTTAGGCGGTAACTCCAACAATGAGCAGTTCTTC.

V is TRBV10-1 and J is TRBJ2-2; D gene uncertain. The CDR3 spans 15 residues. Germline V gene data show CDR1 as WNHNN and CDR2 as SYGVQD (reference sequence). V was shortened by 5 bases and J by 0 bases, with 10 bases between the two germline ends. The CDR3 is CASSIVLPNTGELFF. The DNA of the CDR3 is TGCGCCAGCAGTATAGTACTCCCGAACACCGGGGAGCTGTTTTTT.

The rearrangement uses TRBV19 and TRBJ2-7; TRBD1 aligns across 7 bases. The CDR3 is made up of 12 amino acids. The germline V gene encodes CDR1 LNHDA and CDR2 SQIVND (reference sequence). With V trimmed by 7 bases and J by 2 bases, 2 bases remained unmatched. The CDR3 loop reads CASKGTAYEQYF. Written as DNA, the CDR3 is TGTGCCAGTAAGGGGACAGCCTACGAGCAGTACTTC.

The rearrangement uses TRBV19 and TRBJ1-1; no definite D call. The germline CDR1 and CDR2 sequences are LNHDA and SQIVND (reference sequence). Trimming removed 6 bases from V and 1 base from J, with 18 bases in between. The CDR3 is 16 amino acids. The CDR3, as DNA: TGTGCCAGTAGACCTAGAAGGTTAGGGAGGAACACTGAAGCTTTCTTT. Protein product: CASRPRRLGRNTEAFF.

Written as DNA, the CDR3 is TGTGCCAGCAGCCTAGGTGGAGGAGCGGCAGATACGCAGTATTTT. Protein product: CASSLGGGAADTQYF. This chain links TRBV7-3 with TRBJ2-3, with D maybe TRBD2 (5 bases). CDR3 size: 15 residues. CDR1 is SGHTA and CDR2 is FQGTGA in the germline V gene. The ends were cut back, 5 bases at V and 4 bases at J, with 16 bases in the middle.

The CDR3 nucleotides are TGCGCCAGCAGCCGGACCGGGACTAGCGGGCCGACCACAGATACGCAGTATTTT. This encodes CASSRTGTSGPTTDTQYF. The rearrangement uses TRBV4-1 and TRBJ2-3; 12 bases are shared with TRBD2. Germline CDR1 reads MGHRA; CDR2 reads YSYEKL. The CDR3 is made up of 18 amino acids. With 4 bases clipped from V and 2 bases from J, the junction kept 10 bases outside the gene matches.

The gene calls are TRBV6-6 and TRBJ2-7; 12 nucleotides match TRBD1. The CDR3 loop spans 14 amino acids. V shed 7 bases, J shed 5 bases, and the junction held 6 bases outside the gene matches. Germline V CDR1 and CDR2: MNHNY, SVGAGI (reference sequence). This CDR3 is CASTNRDRGHEQYF. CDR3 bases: TGTGCCAGCACCAACCGGGACAGGGGGCACGAGCAGTACTTC.

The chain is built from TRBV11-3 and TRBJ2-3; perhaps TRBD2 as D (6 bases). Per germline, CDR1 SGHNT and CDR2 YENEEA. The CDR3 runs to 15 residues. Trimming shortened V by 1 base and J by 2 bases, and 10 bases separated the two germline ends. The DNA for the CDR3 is TGTGCCAGCAGCTTAGCCGGGAGCGACACAGATACGCAGTATTTT. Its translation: CASSLAGSDTDTQYF.

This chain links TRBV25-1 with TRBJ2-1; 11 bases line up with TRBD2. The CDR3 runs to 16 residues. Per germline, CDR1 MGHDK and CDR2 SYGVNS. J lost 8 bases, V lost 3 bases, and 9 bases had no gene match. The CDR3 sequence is CASSETSGELRDEQFF. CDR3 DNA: TGTGCCAGCAGTGAGACTAGCGGGGAGTTAAGGGATGAGCAGTTCTTC.

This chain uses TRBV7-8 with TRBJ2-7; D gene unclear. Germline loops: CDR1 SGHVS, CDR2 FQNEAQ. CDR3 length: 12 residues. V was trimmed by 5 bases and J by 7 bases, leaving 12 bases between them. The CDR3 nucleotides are TGTGCCAGCAGCCTACCTCCCTTGGAGCAGTACTTC. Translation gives CASSLPPLEQYF.

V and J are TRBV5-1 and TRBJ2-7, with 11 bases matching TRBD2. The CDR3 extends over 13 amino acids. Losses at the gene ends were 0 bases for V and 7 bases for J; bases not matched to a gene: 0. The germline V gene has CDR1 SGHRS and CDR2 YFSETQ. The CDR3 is CASSLGLAGEQYF. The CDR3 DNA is TGCGCCAGCAGCTTGGGACTAGCGGGAGAGCAGTACTTC.

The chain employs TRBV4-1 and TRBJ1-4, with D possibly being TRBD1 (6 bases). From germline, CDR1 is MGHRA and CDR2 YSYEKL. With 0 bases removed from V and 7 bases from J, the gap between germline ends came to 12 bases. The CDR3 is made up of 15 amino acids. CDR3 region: CASSQDSYRVEKLFF. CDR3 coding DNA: TGCGCCAGCAGCCAAGATTCTTACAGGGTTGAAAAACTGTTTTTT.

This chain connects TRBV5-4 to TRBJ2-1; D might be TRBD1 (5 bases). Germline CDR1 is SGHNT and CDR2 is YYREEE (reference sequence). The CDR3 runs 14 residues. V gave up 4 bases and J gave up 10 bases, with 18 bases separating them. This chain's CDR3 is CASSLDSLWREQFF. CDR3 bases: TGTGCCAGCAGCCTCGACAGTCTTTGGCGGGAGCAGTTCTTC.

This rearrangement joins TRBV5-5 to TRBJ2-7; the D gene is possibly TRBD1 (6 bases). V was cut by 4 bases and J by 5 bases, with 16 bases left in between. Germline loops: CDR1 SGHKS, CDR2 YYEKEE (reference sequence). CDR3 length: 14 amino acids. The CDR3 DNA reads TGTGCCAGCAGCGATTCGGGACACCTCGACGAGCAGTACTTC. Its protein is CASSDSGHLDEQYF. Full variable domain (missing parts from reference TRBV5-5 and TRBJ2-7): DAGVTQSPTHLIKTRGQQVTLRCSPISGHKSVSWYQQVLGQGPQFIFQYYEKEERGRGNFPDRFSARQFPNYSSELNVNALLLGDSALYLCASSDSGHLDEQYFGPGTRLTVT.